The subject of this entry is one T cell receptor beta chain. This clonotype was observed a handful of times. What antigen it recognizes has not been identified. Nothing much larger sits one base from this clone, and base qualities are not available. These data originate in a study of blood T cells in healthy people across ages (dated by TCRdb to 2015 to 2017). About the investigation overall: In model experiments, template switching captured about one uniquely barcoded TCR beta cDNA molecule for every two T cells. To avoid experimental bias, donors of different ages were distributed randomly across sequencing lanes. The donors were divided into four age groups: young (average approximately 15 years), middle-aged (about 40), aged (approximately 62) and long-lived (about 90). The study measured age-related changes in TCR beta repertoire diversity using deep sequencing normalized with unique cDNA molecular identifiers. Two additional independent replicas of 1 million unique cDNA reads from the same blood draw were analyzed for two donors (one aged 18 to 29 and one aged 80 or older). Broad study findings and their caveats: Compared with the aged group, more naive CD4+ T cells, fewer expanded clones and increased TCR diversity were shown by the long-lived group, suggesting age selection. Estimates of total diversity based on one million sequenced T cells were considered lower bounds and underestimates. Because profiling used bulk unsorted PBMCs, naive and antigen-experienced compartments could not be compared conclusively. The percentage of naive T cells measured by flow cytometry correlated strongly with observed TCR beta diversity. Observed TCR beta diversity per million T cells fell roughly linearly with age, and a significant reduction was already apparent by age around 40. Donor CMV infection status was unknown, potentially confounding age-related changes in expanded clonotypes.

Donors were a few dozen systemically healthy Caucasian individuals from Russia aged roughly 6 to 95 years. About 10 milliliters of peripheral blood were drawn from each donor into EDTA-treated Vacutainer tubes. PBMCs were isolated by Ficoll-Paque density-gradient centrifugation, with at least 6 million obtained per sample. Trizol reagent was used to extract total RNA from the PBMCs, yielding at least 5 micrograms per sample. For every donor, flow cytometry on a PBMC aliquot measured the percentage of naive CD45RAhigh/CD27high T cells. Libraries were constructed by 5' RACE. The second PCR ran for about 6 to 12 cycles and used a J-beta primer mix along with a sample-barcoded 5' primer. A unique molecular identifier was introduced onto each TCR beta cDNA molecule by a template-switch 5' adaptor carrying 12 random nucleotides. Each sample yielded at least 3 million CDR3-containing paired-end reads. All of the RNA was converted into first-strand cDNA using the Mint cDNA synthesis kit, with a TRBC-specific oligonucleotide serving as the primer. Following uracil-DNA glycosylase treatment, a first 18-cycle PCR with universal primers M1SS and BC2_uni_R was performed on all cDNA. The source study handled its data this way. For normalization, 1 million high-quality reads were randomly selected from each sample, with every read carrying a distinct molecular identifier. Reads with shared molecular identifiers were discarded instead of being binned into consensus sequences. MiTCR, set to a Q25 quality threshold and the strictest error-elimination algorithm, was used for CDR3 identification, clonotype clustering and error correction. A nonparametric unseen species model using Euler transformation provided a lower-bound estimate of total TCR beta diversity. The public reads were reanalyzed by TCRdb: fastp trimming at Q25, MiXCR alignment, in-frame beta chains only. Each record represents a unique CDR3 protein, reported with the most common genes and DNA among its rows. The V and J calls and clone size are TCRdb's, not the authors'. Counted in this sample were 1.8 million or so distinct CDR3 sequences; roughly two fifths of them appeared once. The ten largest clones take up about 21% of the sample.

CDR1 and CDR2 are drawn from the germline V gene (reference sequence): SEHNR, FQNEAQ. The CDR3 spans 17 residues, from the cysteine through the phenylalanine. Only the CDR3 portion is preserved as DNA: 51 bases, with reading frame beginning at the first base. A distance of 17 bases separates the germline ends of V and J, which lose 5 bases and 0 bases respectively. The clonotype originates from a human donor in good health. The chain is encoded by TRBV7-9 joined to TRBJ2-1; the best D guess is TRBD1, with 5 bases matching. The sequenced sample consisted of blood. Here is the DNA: TGTGCCAGCAGCGCCCCCATAGGGGCTAGCTCCTACAATGAGCAGTTCTTC. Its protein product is CASSAPIGASSYNEQFF.